These 11 T cell receptor beta chains came from one sample sequenced in a study of blood T cells in healthy people across ages. A second PCR of about 7 to 12 cycles used a sample-barcoded 5' primer and a J-beta primer mix. A single record per CDR3 protein comes from TCRdb applying MiXCR to the 5' RACE reads. The sample comprises hundreds of thousands of distinct CDR3 sequences, under 55% of which are singletons, and approximately 19% rests with the top ten. Sequencing was carried out using blood. The receptors stem from a man in his fifties or sixties in good health.

This clonotype came up a few times. This rearrangement joins TRBV20-1 to TRBJ2-5, with unresolved D. Trimming left V 2 bases short and J 5 bases short, with 9 bases between. The CDR3 is made up of 12 amino acids. Germline V gene sequence: CDR1 DFQATT, CDR2 SNEGSKA (reference sequence). DNA for the CDR3: TGCAGTGCTAGAATTCATCGGGAGACCCAGTACTTC. Its translation: CSARIHRETQYF.

The genes are TRBV27 and TRBJ1-6; a possible D gene is TRBD1 (5 bases). V gave up 7 bases and J gave up 7 bases, with 11 bases separating them. Per germline, CDR1 MNHEY and CDR2 SMNVEV (reference sequence). This CDR3 is 13 amino acids long. In DNA form, the CDR3 reads TGTGCCAGCACAGGCAGGGTGAATTCACCCCTCCACTTT. Protein product: CASTGRVNSPLHF.

The rearrangement uses TRBV12-3 or TRBV12-4 and TRBJ2-3; D might be TRBD1 (6 bases). The CDR3 consists of 14 residues. Trimming removed 6 bases at V and 3 bases at J, with 13 bases between. CDR3 region: CASSPRGLTDTQYF. In DNA, the CDR3 is TGTGCCAGCAGCCCTAGGGGGTTGACAGATACGCAGTATTTT.

The chain couples TRBV29-1 to TRBJ1-1; 11 nucleotides align to TRBD1. CDR3 length: 14 residues. The V gene's germline CDR1 is SQVTM and CDR2 ANQGSEA. The junction had 9 bases not matched to a gene; V was cut back by 6 bases and J by 6 bases. CDR3 sequence reads: CSVPDRGRGPEAFF. CDR3 sequence (DNA): TGCAGCGTCCCGGACAGGGGGCGAGGTCCTGAAGCTTTCTTT.

In this sample, this clonotype turned up a few times. This chain uses TRBV18 with TRBJ2-5; D perhaps matches TRBD2 (6 bases). Germline CDR1 reads KGHSH; CDR2 reads LQKENI. The CDR3 has 14 amino acids. Trimming removed 3 bases from V and 2 bases from J, with 10 bases in between. The CDR3 is CASSPSGPQETQYF. CDR3 coding DNA: TGTGCCAGCTCACCGAGCGGGCCTCAAGAGACCCAGTACTTC. The full variable domain, completed using reference TRBV18 and TRBJ2-5, is NAGVMQNPRHLVRRRGQEARLRCSPMKGHSHVYWYRQLPEEGLKFMVYLQKENIIDESGMPKERFSAEFPKEGPSILRIQQVVRGDSAAYFCASSPSGPQETQYFGPGTRLLVL.

The rearrangement joins TRBV18 to TRBJ1-2; D is unclear. The CDR3 runs 13 residues. V lost 1 base and J lost 8, with 11 bases in between. From germline, CDR1 is KGHSH and CDR2 LQKENI. The CDR3 protein is CASSPQDFQGYTF. CDR3 DNA sequence: TGTGCCAGCTCACCACAGGATTTCCAAGGCTACACCTTC.

In this sample, this clonotype turned up a few times. V gene TRBV20-1 combines with J gene TRBJ1-2, with a possible D match to TRBD1 (6 bases). The CDR3 has 13 amino acids. V was pared by 4 bases and J by 5 bases, with 14 bases between. Germline CDR1 DFQATT, CDR2 SNEGSKA (reference sequence). CDR3 sequence: CSAKDTGFYGYTF. The CDR3 region has the DNA TGCAGTGCTAAGGACACAGGGTTTTATGGCTACACCTTC.

V and J are TRBV5-6 and TRBJ2-5, with D perhaps matching TRBD1 (5 bases). Trimming cost V 0 bases and J 4 bases, with 10 bases left between them. Germline V gene sequence: CDR1 SGHDT, CDR2 YYEEEE. The CDR3 extends over 14 amino acids. The CDR3 sequence is CASSLVQGSETQYF. The CDR3 nucleotides are TGTGCCAGCAGCTTGGTTCAGGGCTCAGAGACCCAGTACTTC.

This clonotype was seen only once. V is TRBV4-3 and J is TRBJ2-5; tentatively, D is TRBD1 or TRBD2 (6 bases each). CDR1 is LGHNA, CDR2 YSLEER, per germline. The CDR3 is 16 amino acids. The V gene lost 2 bases and the J gene lost 11 bases, with 24 bases spanning the gap. As DNA, the CDR3 is TGCGCCAGCAGCCAAAGGGGGACTCAACGCCCGGGGGAGCAGTACTTC. Translation gives CASSQRGTQRPGEQYF.

The CDR3 is CAWSAREDAGYTF. CDR3 DNA sequence: TGTGCCTGGAGTGCCAGGGAGGATGCTGGCTACACCTTC. The chain carries TRBV30 and TRBJ1-2, with D perhaps matching TRBD1 (5 bases). Trimming removed 1 base at V and 7 bases at J, with 13 bases between. The CDR3 runs to 13 residues. CDR1 and CDR2 (germline): GTSNPN, SVGIG (reference sequence).

The table lists this clonotype with a few counts. V usage is TRBV30 and J usage is TRBJ2-1; the match to TRBD2 covers 12 bases. CDR1 and CDR2 (germline): GTSNPN, SVGIG (reference sequence). This CDR3 region has 14 residues. The V gene end was trimmed by 0 bases and the J gene end by 8 bases; junction bases not matched to a gene: 2. CDR3 coding DNA: TGTGCCTGGAGTGTACTAGCGGGGGGAGATGAGCAGTTCTTC. Its translation: CAWSVLAGGDEQFF. The complete variable domain, with remaining parts taken from reference TRBV30 and TRBJ2-1, reads SQTIHQWPATLVQPVGSPLSLECTVEGTSNPNLYWYRQAAGRGLQLLFYSVGIGQISSEVPQNLSASRPQDRQFILSSKKLLLSDSGFYLCAWSVLAGGDEQFFGPGTRLTVL.